The 15 T cell receptor beta chains below come from one sample, sequenced in a study of blood T cell repertoires in COVID-19. Generated by immunoSEQ multiplex PCR, the TCRdb table keeps only in-frame clones and is missing some. The repertoire consists of some 68,000 clones, with roughly four fifths occurring once and the leading ten covering roughly 28%. Sequencing was performed on peripheral blood. These receptor sequences come from a man in his 70s with acute or convalescent COVID-19.

The V and J genes are TRBV25-1 and TRBJ2-4; D possibly corresponds to TRBD1 (5 bases). Trimming pared 3 bases from V and 0 bases from J, leaving 12 bases between. CDR3 length: 16 amino acids. Germline loops: CDR1 MGHDK, CDR2 SYGVNS. CDR3 sequence reads: CASSDTGELAKNIQYF. The DNA for the CDR3 is TGTGCCAGCAGTGATACAGGTGAACTAGCCAAAAACATTCAGTACTTC.

This clone was seen a single time. The rearrangement links TRBV2 to TRBJ2-1; a possible D gene is TRBD2 (6 bases). Trimming left V 4 bases short and J 0 bases short, with 10 bases between. The CDR3 runs to 15 residues. Germline assignment: CDR1 SNHLY and CDR2 FYNNEI. CDR3 sequence reads: CASSGTGDSYNEQFF. Written as DNA, the CDR3 is TGTGCCAGCAGTGGGACGGGGGACTCCTACAATGAGCAGTTCTTC.

J is TRBJ2-5 and V is TRBV7-2, with D tentatively TRBD1 (5 bases). The CDR3 is 15 residues long. Germline V gene sequence: CDR1 SGHTA, CDR2 FQGNSA. Trimming removed 4 bases from V and 4 bases from J, with 16 bases in between. Here the CDR3 DNA reads TGTGCCAGCAGCTCCGCCGATTTCAGGGCAGAGACCCAGTACTTC. Translation: CASSSADFRAETQYF.

This chain's CDR3 is CASSALGQFSGANVLTF. The CDR3, as DNA: TGTGCCAGCAGCGCCTTGGGACAATTCTCTGGGGCCAACGTCCTGACTTTC. This chain links TRBV13 with TRBJ2-6; weak D call: TRBD1 (6 bases). With 5 bases removed from V and 0 bases from J, the gap between germline ends came to 14 bases. This CDR3 contains 17 residues. Germline lookup yields CDR1 PRHDT and CDR2 FYEKMQ (reference sequence).

This clone has just one count. The rearrangement uses TRBV5-6 and TRBJ1-1; D is perhaps TRBD1 (5 bases). This CDR3 spans 15 amino acids. The germline V and J ends were trimmed by 3 bases and 0 bases, with 12 bases remaining between them. Germline V gene data show CDR1 as SGHDT and CDR2 as YYEEEE. CDR3 protein: CASSSPRGVNTEAFF. CDR3 nucleotides: TGTGCCAGCAGCTCACCAAGGGGTGTGAACACTGAAGCTTTCTTT.

The chain links TRBV3-1 (or the pseudogene TRBV3-2) to TRBJ2-1; D is uncertain. Germline lookup yields CDR1 LGHDT and CDR2 YNNKEL (reference sequence). This CDR3 contains 17 residues. The V gene lost 2 bases and the J gene lost 5 bases, with 19 bases spanning the gap. The DNA of the CDR3 is TGTGCCAGCAGCCAACCAAACGGCGGAGTCCCAGACAATGAGCAGTTCTTC. Translated: CASSQPNGGVPDNEQFF.

J is TRBJ2-7 and V is TRBV2; 9 bases agree with TRBD1. The germline CDR1 and CDR2 sequences are SNHLY and FYNNEI. The V and J ends lost 7 bases and 6 bases, in that order; junction bases with no gene match: 13. The CDR3 contains 15 residues. The CDR3 protein is CASIDLQGAAAEQYF. The CDR3 coding sequence is TGTGCCAGCATAGACTTACAGGGGGCCGCCGCCGAGCAGTACTTC.

V is TRBV27 and J is TRBJ2-2, with no clear D. V was trimmed by 4 bases and J by 0 bases, leaving 6 bases between them. The germline CDR1 and CDR2 sequences are MNHEY and SMNVEV (reference sequence). The CDR3 is 14 residues long. This CDR3 reads CASSSGPNTGELFF. Written as DNA, the CDR3 is TGTGCCAGCAGTTCAGGCCCGAACACCGGGGAGCTGTTTTTT.

The chain recombines TRBV7-2 with TRBJ2-1, with a tentative D call TRBD2 (5 bases). With 2 bases removed from V and 5 bases from J, the gap between germline ends came to 13 bases. The germline CDR1 and CDR2 sequences are SGHTA and FQGNSA. The CDR3 consists of 15 residues. Here the CDR3 DNA reads TGTGCCAGCAGCTTATGGGCTAGCTCAGACAATGAGCAGTTCTTC. Protein product: CASSLWASSDNEQFF.

CDR3 region: CASSLGTGKVTEAFF. In DNA form, the CDR3 reads TGTGCCAGCTCACTAGGAACAGGGAAGGTTACTGAAGCTTTCTTT. V and J are TRBV18 and TRBJ1-1; weak D call: TRBD1 (6 bases). The CDR3 is 15 residues long. CDR1 and CDR2 from the germline V gene are KGHSH and LQKENI. Trimming removed 4 bases from V and 5 bases from J, with 17 bases in between.

V gene TRBV6-1 combines with J gene TRBJ2-1, with 10 bases that match TRBD2. This CDR3 contains 16 residues. V was clipped by 1 base and J by 7 bases; unmatched bases: 7. Germline V gene data show CDR1 as MNHNS and CDR2 as SASEGT. CDR3 sequence: CASSEVASGSGNEQFF. The DNA for the CDR3 is TGTGCCAGCAGTGAAGTAGCTAGCGGGAGTGGTAATGAGCAGTTCTTC.

This chain connects TRBV6-6 to TRBJ2-1, with D possibly matching TRBD2 (6 bases). CDR1 and CDR2 (germline): MNHNY, SVGAGI (reference sequence). CDR3 length equals 14 residues. V lost 0 bases, J lost 7 bases, and 10 bases lay in between. The CDR3 loop is CASSYSGSGNEQFF. Written as DNA, the CDR3 is TGTGCCAGCAGTTACTCTGGTAGCGGAAATGAGCAGTTCTTC.

This chain connects TRBV7-2 to TRBJ2-3, with D possibly being TRBD1 (6 bases). Germline V gene sequence: CDR1 SGHTA, CDR2 FQGNSA. Trimming removed 5 bases from V and 9 bases from J, with 18 bases in between. This CDR3 contains 14 residues. CDR3 region: CASSTPQYRGTQYF. The CDR3, as DNA: TGTGCCAGCAGCACCCCCCAATATAGGGGGACGCAGTATTTT.

The rearrangement uses TRBV11-2 and TRBJ1-2; the match to TRBD1 covers 7 bases. CDR1 is SGHAT and CDR2 is FQNNGV in the germline V gene. The CDR3 runs 14 residues. V lost 5 bases, J lost 10 bases, and 13 bases stayed unmatched. This CDR3 reads CASSRIGTVTPYTF. Written as DNA, the CDR3 is TGTGCCAGCAGCCGAATCGGGACAGTGACACCCTACACCTTC. The entire variable domain, with the rest obtained from reference TRBV11-2 and TRBJ1-2, is as follows: EAGVAQSPRYKIIEKRQSVAFWCNPISGHATLYWYQQILGQGPKLLIQFQNNGVVDDSQLPKDRFSAERLKGVDSTLKIQPAKLEDSAVYLCASSRIGTVTPYTFGSGTRLTVV.

The V call is TRBV5-4, the J call TRBJ2-4, with a tentative D call TRBD2 (7 bases). This CDR3 region has 16 residues. V was trimmed by 6 bases and J by 5 bases, leaving 21 bases between them. Germline V gene sequence: CDR1 SGHNT, CDR2 YYREEE (reference sequence). The CDR3 coding sequence is TGTGCCAGCACCAAATGGGGGGGGCGGGGCGAAAACATTCAGTACTTC. It yields the protein CASTKWGGRGENIQYF.